This is a list of T cell receptor beta chains from one sample in a study of PD-L1 blockade in urothelial cancer. The repertoire was sequenced with immunoSEQ multiplex PCR; TCRdb's copy has only in-frame clones and lacks some. The data contain under 70,000 clones, about 90% of them seen just once; the ten biggest clones take up about 11%. Sequencing was performed on PBMCs, taken around atezolizumab (anti-PD-L1) treatment. The receptors were gathered from a man in his 60s with urothelial cancer. Each CDR3 is given without its conserved first and last residue.

v_call: TRBV10-3
j_call: TRBJ1-6
cdr3_aa: AISGHLLTGESSPLH

v_call: TRBV6-1
j_call: TRBJ1-1
cdr3_aa: ASSALWDRQNTEAF

v_call: TRBV4-1
j_call: TRBJ1-1
cdr3_aa: ASSRDDRGNTEAF

v_call: TRBV6-5
j_call: TRBJ1-2
cdr3_aa: ASRSLTGDYGYT

v_call: TRBV4-3
j_call: TRBJ2-1
cdr3_aa: ASSQDRGGTSGMNEQF

v_call: TRBV6-6
j_call: TRBJ1-5
cdr3_aa: ASSTTGGNQPQH

v_call: TRBV9
j_call: TRBJ1-5
cdr3_aa: ASSESGAQPQH

v_call: TRBV4-2
j_call: TRBJ2-2
cdr3_aa: ASSQPRGSNSPNTGELF

v_call: TRBV19
j_call: TRBJ2-6
cdr3_aa: ASSGNRQSGANVLT

v_call: TRBV5-1
j_call: TRBJ1-5
cdr3_aa: ASSLESGDQPQH